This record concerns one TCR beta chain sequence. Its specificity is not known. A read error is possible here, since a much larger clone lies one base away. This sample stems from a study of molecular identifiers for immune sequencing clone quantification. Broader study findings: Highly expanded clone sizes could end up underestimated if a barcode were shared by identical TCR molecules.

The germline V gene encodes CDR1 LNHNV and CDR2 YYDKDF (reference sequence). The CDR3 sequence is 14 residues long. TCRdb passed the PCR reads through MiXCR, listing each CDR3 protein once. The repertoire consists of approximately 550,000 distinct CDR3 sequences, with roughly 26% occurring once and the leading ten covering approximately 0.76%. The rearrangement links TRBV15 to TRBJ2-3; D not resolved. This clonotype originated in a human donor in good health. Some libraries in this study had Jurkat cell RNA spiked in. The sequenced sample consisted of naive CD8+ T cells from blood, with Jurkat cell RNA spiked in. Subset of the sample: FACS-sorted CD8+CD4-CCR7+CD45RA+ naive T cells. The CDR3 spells CASSRDSEADTQYF. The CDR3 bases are TGTGCCTCCAGCAGAGATTCAGAGGCAGATACGCAGTATTTT.